The present TCR beta chain was sequenced within a study of cytomegalovirus exposure and HLA in healthy donors. The study's findings and limits: Most CMV-associated TCR beta chains appeared HLA-restricted in a later analysis. Rarity characterized most TCR sequences, yet some public TCRs appeared in many donors.

For this clone: Its antigen is undetermined.

Both 60 Vbeta primers and 13 Jbeta primers went into the PCR. Clones were sequenced by immunoSEQ multiplex PCR, and TCRdb holds only the in-frame ones, with some missing. This repertoire shows 220,000 or so clones, approximately 68% found once; its top ten account for roughly 2%. The V end lost 6 bases, the J end lost 2 bases, and 12 bases lay between the germline ends. The CDR3 is made up of 13 amino acids. Germline CDR1 and CDR2: SQVTM and ANQGSEA. V is TRBV29-1 and J is TRBJ2-3; no firm D call. Material: PBMCs. This TCR was recovered from a woman aged 25 to 45 in good health and CMV-seronegative. As DNA, the CDR3 is TGCAGCGTCTCAAGAAGCGCCACAGATACGCAGTATTTT. Its protein product is CSVSRSATDTQYF.